The clone carrying this TCR beta chain showed up just a few times. The data derive from a study of T cell responses to AZD1222 COVID-19 vaccine. V lost 2 bases and J 0 bases, leaving 14 bases between the germline ends. Germline loops: CDR1 SEHNR, CDR2 FQNEAQ (reference sequence). CDR3 size: 17 residues. TCRdb's table, derived via immunoSEQ multiplex PCR, lists solely in-frame clones and lacks some. The sample includes over 95,000 clones, roughly 90% of them seen just once. Specimen: peripheral blood, collected on day 0 of AZD1222 vaccination. The chain is built from TRBV7-9 and TRBJ1-5; tentatively, D is TRBD1 (5 bases). The origin of this receptor is an adult in good health. The CDR3 reads CASSLYQGGYSNQPQHF. The CDR3, as DNA: TGTGCCAGCAGCTTATACCAGGGAGGGTATAGCAATCAGCCCCAGCATTTT.